This T cell receptor (beta chain) originates from a study of long-term antiretroviral therapy in people with HIV. V was clipped by 1 base and J by 5 bases; unmatched bases: 8. The germline gives CDR1 GTSNPN, CDR2 SVGIG (reference sequence). This CDR3 region has 17 residues. Samples were assayed with immunoSEQ v3.0 at survey level. Target depth was 40,000-50,000 T-cell genomes per sample. The repertoire was sequenced with immunoSEQ multiplex PCR; TCRdb's copy has only in-frame clones and lacks some. The repertoire includes about 20,000 clones, 86% of them detected once, and 4% to 5% sits in the top ten. Overall study findings and caveats: Repertoires looked antigen-experienced, with only a slight naive shift after ART. Blood sampling spanned 2004 to 2017, possibly under older ART regimens. Diversity went up after ART and still fell short of transplant donor controls.

In the case of this clone: Its specificity is unknown.

The clonotype originates from a man aged 55 to 70 with HIV. This chain connects TRBV30 to TRBJ1-6, with 10 bases that match TRBD1. Here the sequenced sample was unsorted PBMCs, taken 1.3 years after starting antiretroviral therapy. The CDR3 DNA reads as TGTGCCTGGAGTGCCGCACGAGGGACAGGGGATAATTCACCCCTCCACTTT. This sequence encodes CAWSAARGTGDNSPLHF.